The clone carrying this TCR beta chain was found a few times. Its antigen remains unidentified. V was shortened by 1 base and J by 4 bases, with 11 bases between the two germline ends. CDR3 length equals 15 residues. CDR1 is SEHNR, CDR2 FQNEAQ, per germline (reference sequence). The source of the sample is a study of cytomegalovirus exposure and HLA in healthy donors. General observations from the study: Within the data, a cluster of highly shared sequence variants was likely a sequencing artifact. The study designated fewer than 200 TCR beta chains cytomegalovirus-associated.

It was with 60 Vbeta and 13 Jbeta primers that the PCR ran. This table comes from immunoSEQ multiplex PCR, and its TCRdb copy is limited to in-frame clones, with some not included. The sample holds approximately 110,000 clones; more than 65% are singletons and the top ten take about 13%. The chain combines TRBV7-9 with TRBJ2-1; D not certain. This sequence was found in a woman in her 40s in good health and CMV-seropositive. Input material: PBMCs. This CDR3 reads CASSLDGSPYNEQFF. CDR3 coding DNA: TGTGCCAGCAGCTTAGATGGTAGCCCATACAATGAGCAGTTCTTC.